One sample yielded the 5 T cell receptor beta chains listed below, sequenced in a study of human T cells and chemical hapten exposure. Time point specified: pre-sensitization, week 0. The treatment was: therapeutic diphenylcyclopropenone sensitization with weekly scalp DPC. The starting material, unfractionated whole blood, was used for total RNA extraction. TCRdb itself ran the RACE reads through MiXCR, one entry per CDR3 protein. The data hold approximately 50,000 distinct CDR3 sequences, with roughly 9% observed a single time. Specimen: whole blood, collected in connection with sensitization to the hapten diphenylcyclopropenone (DPC). The source is a woman aged 30 to 39 with alopecia areata. Some clones in this sample may be carry-over from other donors' samples.

This clonotype has a handful of counts. This chain joins TRBV5-6 and TRBJ2-7; 7 bases align to TRBD1. Germline V lookup: CDR1 SGHDT, CDR2 YYEEEE. J gave up 4 bases and V 4 bases, and 5 bases lay outside the gene matches. CDR3 size: 13 residues. The chain's CDR3 is CASSAQGIYEQYF. The CDR3 DNA follows: TGTGCCAGCAGCGCACAGGGGATATACGAGCAGTACTTC. The full variable domain, with the rest looked up from reference TRBV5-6 and TRBJ2-7, is DAGVTQSPTHLIKTRGQQVTLRCSPKSGHDTVSWYQQALGQGPQFIFQYYEEEERQRGNFPDRFSGHQFPNYSSELNVNALLLGDSALYLCASSAQGIYEQYFGPGTRLTVT.

The chain uses TRBV5-1 and TRBJ2-5; unclear D gene. This CDR3 is 12 amino acids long. The V gene lost 4 bases and the J gene lost 3 bases, with 7 bases spanning the gap. Germline CDR1 is SGHRS and CDR2 is YFSETQ. This CDR3 is CASSPTEETQYF. The CDR3 bases are TGCGCCAGCAGCCCAACCGAAGAGACCCAGTACTTC. The whole variable domain, remainder taken from reference TRBV5-1 and TRBJ2-5, is KAGVTQTPRYLIKTRGQQVTLSCSPISGHRSVSWYQQTPGQGLQFLFEYFSETQRNKGNFPGRFSGRQFSNSRSEMNVSTLELGDSALYLCASSPTEETQYFGPGTRLLVL.

This clonotype occurred a few times. This chain joins TRBV5-1 and TRBJ1-1; TRBD1 matches 7 bases. J gave up 4 bases and V 5 bases, and 8 bases lay outside the gene matches. CDR3 length: 14 amino acids. Germline V gene data show CDR1 as SGHRS and CDR2 as YFSETQ. The DNA for the CDR3 is TGCGCCAGCAGGTCTTCAGGGGGACGCACTGAAGCTTTCTTT. It encodes CASRSSGGRTEAFF.

The chain joins TRBV6-2 or TRBV6-3 to TRBJ1-5, with a possible D match to TRBD1 (5 bases). The CDR3 consists of 15 residues. Germline V CDR1 and CDR2: MNHEY, SVGEGT. V lost 6 bases and J 0 bases, leaving 12 bases between the germline ends. The CDR3 protein is CASSRGPVSNQPQHF. The CDR3 nucleotides are TGTGCCAGCAGCCGGGGACCGGTTAGCAATCAGCCCCAGCATTTT.

As DNA, the CDR3 is TGTGCCAGCAGACGGGAGAACAAAGCTTTCTTT. Its translation is CASRRENKAFF. The rearrangement links TRBV6-5 to TRBJ1-1; D is ambiguous. The germline V gene has CDR1 MNHEY and CDR2 SVGAGI. The CDR3 spans 11 residues. Trimming removed 6 bases from V and 9 bases from J, with 11 bases in between.